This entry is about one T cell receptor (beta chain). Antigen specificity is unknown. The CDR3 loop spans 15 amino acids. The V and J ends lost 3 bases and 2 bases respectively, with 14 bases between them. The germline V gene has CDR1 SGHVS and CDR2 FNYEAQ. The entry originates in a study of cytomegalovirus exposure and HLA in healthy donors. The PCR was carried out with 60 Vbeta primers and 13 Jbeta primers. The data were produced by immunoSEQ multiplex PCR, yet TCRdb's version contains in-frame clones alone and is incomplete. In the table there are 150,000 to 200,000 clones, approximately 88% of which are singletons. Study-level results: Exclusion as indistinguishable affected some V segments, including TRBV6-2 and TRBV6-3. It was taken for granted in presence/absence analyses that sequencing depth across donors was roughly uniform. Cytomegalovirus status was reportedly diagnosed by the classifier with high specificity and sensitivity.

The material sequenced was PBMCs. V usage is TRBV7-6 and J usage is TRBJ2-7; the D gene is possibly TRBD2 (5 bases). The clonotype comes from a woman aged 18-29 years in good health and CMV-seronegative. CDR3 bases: TGTGCCAGCAGCTTGGGTCGGACGGGAACCTACGAGCAGTACTTC. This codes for CASSLGRTGTYEQYF.